The clone carrying this TCR beta chain is classed as medium-sized. Its antigen is still unknown. TCR beta CDR3 was amplified from genomic DNA by two-round multiplex PCR. Individual primers that were specific to each TRBV and TRBJ gene served in first-round PCR. Universal primers primed the second round of PCR. Via MiXCR, TCRdb re-called the multiplex PCR reads, giving one row per CDR3 protein. The sample has approximately 31,000 distinct CDR3 sequences; approximately 51% are singletons. This sample was taken from a study of prognosis after radiotherapy for stage I lung cancer. The wider study: Roughly 5 patients had oligometastatic NSCLC after surgical resection of the primary tumor, and about 15 had newly diagnosed primary stage I lung tumors. Study findings and constraints: Lower values of Shannon entropy after stereotactic body radiation therapy were seen in patients who developed distant metastases.

Sequencing was performed on PBMCs, taken before or after stereotactic body radiation therapy (not recorded which). The TCR was taken from a donor of 50 years or more with non-small cell lung cancer.

CDR3 DNA: TGTGCCAGCAGTTCGGGACAACATCGTTCACCCCTCCACTTT. The encoded protein is CASSSGQHRSPLHF. The chain recombines TRBV28 with TRBJ1-6, with D perhaps TRBD1 (6 bases). Trimming stripped 4 bases from V and 9 bases from J, with 13 bases between. The CDR3 contains 14 residues. CDR1 and CDR2 (germline): MDHEN, SYDVKM.